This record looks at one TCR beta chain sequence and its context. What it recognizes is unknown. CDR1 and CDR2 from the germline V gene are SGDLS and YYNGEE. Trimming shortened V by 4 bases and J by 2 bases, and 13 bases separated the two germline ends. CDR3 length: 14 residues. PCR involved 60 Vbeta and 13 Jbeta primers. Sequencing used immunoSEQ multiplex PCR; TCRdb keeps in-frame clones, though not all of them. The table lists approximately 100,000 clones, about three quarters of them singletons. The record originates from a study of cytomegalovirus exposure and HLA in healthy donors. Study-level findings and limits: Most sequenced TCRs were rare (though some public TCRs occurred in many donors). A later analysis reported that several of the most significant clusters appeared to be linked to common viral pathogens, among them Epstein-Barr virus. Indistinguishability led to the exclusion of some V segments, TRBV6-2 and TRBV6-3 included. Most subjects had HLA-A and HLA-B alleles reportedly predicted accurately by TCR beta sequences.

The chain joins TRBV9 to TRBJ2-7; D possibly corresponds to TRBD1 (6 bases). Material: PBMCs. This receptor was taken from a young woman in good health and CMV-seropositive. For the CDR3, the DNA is TGTGCCAGCAGCCCCAGGGGCCGCCCCTACGAGCAGTACTTC. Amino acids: CASSPRGRPYEQYF.